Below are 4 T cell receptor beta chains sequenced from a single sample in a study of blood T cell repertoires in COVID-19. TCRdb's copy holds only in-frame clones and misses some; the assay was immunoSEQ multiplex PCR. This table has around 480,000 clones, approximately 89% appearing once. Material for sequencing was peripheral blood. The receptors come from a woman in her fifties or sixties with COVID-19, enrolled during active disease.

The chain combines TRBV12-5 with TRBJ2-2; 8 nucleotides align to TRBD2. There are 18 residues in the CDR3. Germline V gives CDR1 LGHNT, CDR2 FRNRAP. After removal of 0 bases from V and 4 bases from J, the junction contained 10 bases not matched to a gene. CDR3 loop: CASGLVLFGGGITGELFF. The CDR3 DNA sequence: TGTGCTAGTGGTTTGGTACTTTTTGGCGGGGGGATCACCGGGGAGCTGTTTTTT.

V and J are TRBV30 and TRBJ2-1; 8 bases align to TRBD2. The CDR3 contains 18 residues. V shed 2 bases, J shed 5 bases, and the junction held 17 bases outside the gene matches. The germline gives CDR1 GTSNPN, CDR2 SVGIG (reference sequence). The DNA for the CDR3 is TGTGCCTGGAGTTCACTGGCGGGGGGCCGCCGAAGGAACAATGAGCAGTTCTTC. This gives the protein CAWSSLAGGRRRNNEQFF.

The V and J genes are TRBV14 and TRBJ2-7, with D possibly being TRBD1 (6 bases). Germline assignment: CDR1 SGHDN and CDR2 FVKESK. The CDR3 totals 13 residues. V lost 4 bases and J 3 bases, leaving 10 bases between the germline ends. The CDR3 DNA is TGTGCCAGCAGCCCACGGACAGACTACGAGCAGTACTTC. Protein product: CASSPRTDYEQYF.

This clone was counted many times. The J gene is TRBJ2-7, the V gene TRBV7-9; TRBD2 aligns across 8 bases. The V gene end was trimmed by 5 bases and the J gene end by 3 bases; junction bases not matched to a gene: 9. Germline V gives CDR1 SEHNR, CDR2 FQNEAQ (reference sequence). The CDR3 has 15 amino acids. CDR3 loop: CASSRGGGTGYEQYF. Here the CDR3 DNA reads TGTGCCAGCAGCCGTGGCGGGGGGACGGGCTACGAGCAGTACTTC.